These 22 T cell receptor beta chains share one sample of origin, sequenced in a study of T cell repertoires in cytomegalovirus infection. TCRdb called the reads again in MiXCR, with one record for every CDR3 protein. The sample holds about 890,000 distinct CDR3 sequences, less than 35% seen once. Their recognized antigens are unknown. The source was cultured CD8+ T cells from PBMCs, collected from culture after CMV antigen stimulation. These receptor sequences come from a human donor in good health (CMV status not recorded). Some clones in this sample may be carry-over from other donors' samples.

The rearrangement links TRBV6-5 to TRBJ1-3; D unclear. The V and J ends lost 1 base and 7 bases respectively, with 11 bases between them. Germline assignment: CDR1 MNHEY and CDR2 SVGAGI. CDR3 size: 14 residues. CDR3: CASSYYGDSNTIYF. The CDR3 coding sequence is TGTGCCAGCAGTTACTACGGGGATTCGAACACCATATATTTT.

This clonotype was detected a few times. The rearrangement links TRBV7-9 to TRBJ2-3; a possible D gene is TRBD2 (8 bases). The CDR3 runs to 19 residues. V lost 7 bases to trimming and J lost 0 bases, with 26 bases between them. Germline CDR1 SEHNR, CDR2 FQNEAQ (reference sequence). The CDR3 DNA is TGTGCCAGCAAACCACGTGCCCCGGGGGGGACAGCTAGCACAGATACGCAGTATTTT. Translated: CASKPRAPGGTASTDTQYF.

This clonotype was counted a few times. The chain is built from TRBV25-1 and TRBJ2-5, with 7 bases that match TRBD1. The CDR3 covers 15 residues. Losses at the gene ends were 0 bases for V and 5 bases for J; bases not matched to a gene: 6. Germline V gene lookup returns CDR1 MGHDK and CDR2 SYGVNS. The CDR3 here is CASSEYEGALETQYF. The CDR3 DNA reads as TGTGCCAGCAGTGAATATGAGGGGGCGCTGGAGACCCAGTACTTC.

The rearrangement uses TRBV6-6 and TRBJ1-1; TRBD1 is a possible D gene (6 bases). Germline CDR1 and CDR2: MNHNY and SVGAGI (reference sequence). V shed 6 bases and J shed 1 base, with 15 bases lying between them. CDR3 length: 15 residues. Here the CDR3 DNA reads TGTGCCAGCAGACTCCGGGACAAACCGAACACTGAAGCTTTCTTT. This encodes CASRLRDKPNTEAFF.

Here the CDR3 DNA reads TGTGCCACCAGGCCTCGGGGGGCCCGGGACAATGAGCAGTTCTTC. This codes for CATRPRGARDNEQFF. The chain carries TRBV24-1 and TRBJ2-1; D might be TRBD2 (7 bases). The CDR3 totals 15 residues. Germline lookup yields CDR1 KGHDR and CDR2 SFDVKD. The ends were cut back, 7 bases at V and 5 bases at J, with 17 bases in the middle.

This clonotype was detected a few times. The gene calls are TRBV4-3 and TRBJ1-1; D ambiguous. V was pared by 0 bases and J by 4 bases, with 9 bases between. The CDR3 contains 14 residues. Germline assignment: CDR1 LGHNA and CDR2 YSLEER. CDR3 sequence: CASSQDGVSTEAFF. The CDR3, as DNA: TGCGCCAGCAGCCAAGATGGGGTAAGCACTGAAGCTTTCTTT.

There are a few counts of this clonotype. The rearrangement links TRBV7-9 to TRBJ2-7; D possibly corresponds to TRBD2 (5 bases). This CDR3 region has 14 residues. Germline V gives CDR1 SEHNR, CDR2 FQNEAQ (reference sequence). The V gene lost 8 bases and the J gene lost 5 bases, with 19 bases spanning the gap. CDR3 residues: CASAPERVIDEQYF. The CDR3 DNA follows: TGTGCCAGCGCCCCTGAGAGGGTTATTGACGAGCAGTACTTC.

In the case of this clonotype: A read error may account for a junction end that differs from germline. V gene TRBV7-2 combines with J gene TRBJ1-2, with a tentative D call TRBD1 (6 bases). CDR1 is SGHTA and CDR2 is FQGNSA in the germline V gene. This CDR3 is 12 amino acids long. The CDR3: CVSSLMGPGQHF. The CDR3 DNA follows: TGTGTCAGCAGCTTAATGGGCCCCGGACAGCACTTC.

This clonotype showed up just a few times. V usage is TRBV10-3 and J usage is TRBJ2-7; D is uncertain. V was cut by 7 bases and J by 5 bases, with 24 bases left in between. The CDR3 loop spans 16 amino acids. Germline CDR1 reads ENHRY; CDR2 reads SYGVKD. The CDR3 DNA is TGTGCCATCACCACCTTACCGGGCCCTACAGATCACGAGCAGTACTTC. This encodes CAITTLPGPTDHEQYF.

This clonotype was counted at least ten times. This chain connects TRBV12-3 or TRBV12-4 to TRBJ2-7; TRBD2 agrees at 12 bases. Losses at the gene ends were 5 bases for V and 5 bases for J; bases not matched to a gene: 16. The CDR3 extends over 18 amino acids. CDR3 loop: CASSPHSGLAGYIDEQYF. DNA of the CDR3: TGTGCCAGCAGTCCACATTCAGGACTAGCGGGGTATATCGACGAGCAGTACTTC.

The table lists this clonotype with a few counts. The rearrangement links TRBV27 to TRBJ2-1, with D perhaps TRBD1 or TRBD2 (6 bases each). V lost 5 bases to trimming and J lost 8 bases, with 13 bases between them. The CDR3 extends over 13 amino acids. CDR1 and CDR2 from the germline V gene are MNHEY and SMNVEV (reference sequence). The CDR3 DNA sequence: TGTGCCAGCAGTGTCCTGGGGGGCCATGAGCAGTTCTTC. Its translation: CASSVLGGHEQFF.

This clonotype was observed at least ten times. The chain carries TRBV7-2 and TRBJ2-7; 11 nucleotides align to TRBD2. Germline lookup yields CDR1 SGHTA and CDR2 FQGNSA. The trim removed 4 bases at V and 6 bases at J, leaving 5 bases unmatched. The CDR3 totals 14 residues. This CDR3 is CASSSTSGGTEQYF. The CDR3 nucleotides are TGTGCCAGCAGCTCCACTAGCGGGGGAACCGAGCAGTACTTC.

V and J are TRBV7-9 and TRBJ2-1; weak D call: TRBD1 (6 bases). This CDR3 has 15 residues. V was cut by 1 base and J by 8 bases, with 15 bases left in between. Germline V CDR1 and CDR2: SEHNR, FQNEAQ (reference sequence). The chain's CDR3 is CASSLGNDRKDEQFF. The DNA of the CDR3 is TGTGCCAGCAGCTTAGGGAACGACAGGAAGGATGAGCAGTTCTTC.

The chain recombines TRBV7-9 with TRBJ1-1; 9 bases map to TRBD1. J lost 0 bases, V lost 2 bases, and 7 bases had no gene match. The CDR3 covers 17 residues. Germline CDR1 reads SEHNR; CDR2 reads FQNEAQ (reference sequence). CDR3 nucleotides: TGTGCCAGCAGCTTACGAACAGGGGGCTTTATGAACACTGAAGCTTTCTTT. Its protein is CASSLRTGGFMNTEAFF.

This clonotype was picked up a small number of times. V gene TRBV18 combines with J gene TRBJ2-1; TRBD2 matches at 15 bases. The CDR3 runs 17 residues. V lost 3 bases to trimming and J lost 9 bases; unmatched junction nucleotides: 9. CDR1 KGHSH and CDR2 LQKENI come from the germline V gene. CDR3 region: CASSPGLAGGLGFEQFF. In DNA form, the CDR3 reads TGTGCCAGCTCACCCGGACTAGCGGGGGGGCTCGGTTTTGAGCAGTTCTTC.

V usage is TRBV29-1 and J usage is TRBJ2-1; TRBD2 is a possible D gene (7 bases). Germline CDR1 and CDR2: SQVTM and ANQGSEA. This CDR3 comprises 19 residues. Trimming left V 4 bases short and J 8 bases short, with 33 bases between. The CDR3 sequence is CSVVGGFEGEDVEVDEQFF. The CDR3 region has the DNA TGCAGCGTTGTGGGGGGGTTTGAGGGGGAAGATGTTGAGGTGGATGAGCAGTTCTTC.

The rearrangement joins TRBV25-1 to TRBJ2-5; 9 bases align to TRBD1. The CDR3 totals 15 residues. The V and J ends lost 4 bases and 4 bases, in that order; junction bases with no gene match: 7. Germline V gives CDR1 MGHDK, CDR2 SYGVNS. The CDR3 is CASSANRDRVETQYF. The CDR3 DNA reads TGTGCCAGCAGTGCGAACCGGGACAGGGTAGAGACCCAGTACTTC. The entire variable domain, with the rest obtained from reference TRBV25-1 and TRBJ2-5, is as follows: EADIYQTPRYLVIGTGKKITLECSQTMGHDKMYWYQQDPGMELHLIHYSYGVNSTEKGDLSSESTVSRIRTEHFPLTLESARPSHTSQYLCASSANRDRVETQYFGPGTRLLVL.

The chain has TRBV6-1 and TRBJ2-1; maybe TRBD2 (7 bases). The V gene lost 4 bases and the J gene lost 8 bases, with 15 bases spanning the gap. The CDR3 has 14 residues. Germline CDR1 MNHNS, CDR2 SASEGT. The DNA for the CDR3 is TGTGCCAGCAGTGTTTTCGCGGGGGCGGATGAGCAGTTCTTC. Encoded protein: CASSVFAGADEQFF.

This clonotype has only a few counts. This chain connects TRBV19 to TRBJ2-6; possible D gene TRBD1, 5 bases. This CDR3 is 14 amino acids long. Germline CDR1 LNHDA, CDR2 SQIVND (reference sequence). The V and J ends lost 5 bases and 1 base respectively, with 6 bases between them. This chain's CDR3 is CASSGASGANVLTF. The CDR3 coding sequence is TGTGCCAGTAGTGGGGCGTCTGGGGCCAACGTCCTGACTTTC.

In this sample, this clonotype turned up many times. This chain uses TRBV7-8 with TRBJ1-5, with D possibly TRBD1 on 6 matching bases. Trimming cost V 1 base and J 9 bases, with 13 bases left between them. CDR3 length equals 14 residues. Germline CDR1 is SGHVS and CDR2 is FQNEAQ. CDR3 in amino acids: CASSLGTGNWPQHF. The CDR3 DNA is TGTGCCAGCAGCTTAGGAACAGGGAATTGGCCCCAGCATTTT.

This clonotype was observed at least ten times. This chain links TRBV12-3 or TRBV12-4 with TRBJ1-1; D is possibly TRBD1 (6 bases). The CDR3 sequence is 15 residues long. Trimming took off 3 bases at V and 4 bases at J, with 15 bases between the two ends. In nucleotides, the CDR3 is TGTGCCAGCAGTTTTCGTGTGGGGGCTAGCACTGAAGCTTTCTTT. This translates into CASSFRVGASTEAFF.

This clonotype was recorded a few times. This may be a read error, as it is one base from a much larger clone. The chain is built from TRBV7-6 and TRBJ2-1; 14 positions agree with TRBD2. The V gene's germline CDR1 is SGHVS and CDR2 FNYEAQ. The V and J ends lost 5 bases and 8 bases, in that order; junction bases with no gene match: 5. The CDR3 covers 15 residues. In DNA, the CDR3 is TGTGCCAGCAGCCAGGGACTAGCGGGGGTCGATGAGCAGTTCTTC. Protein: CASSQGLAGVDEQFF.